This T cell receptor (beta chain) came from a study of blood T cells in healthy people across ages. Study-level results: More naive CD4+ cells and higher diversity were found in long-lived than in aged donors. In the absence of known donor CMV status, changes in expanded clonotypes were possibly confounded.

The V and J ends lost 1 base and 3 bases respectively, with 9 bases between them. Germline assignment: CDR1 DFQATT and CDR2 SNEGSKA (reference sequence). This CDR3 region has 13 residues. A sample-barcoded 5' primer and a J-beta primer mix were used in a second PCR of roughly 7 to 11 cycles. TCRdb independently ran MiXCR on the 5' RACE reads; one entry per CDR3 protein. The sample has around 1,700,000 distinct CDR3 sequences, about 30% seen once. This clonotype has ten or more counts. Its antigen remains unidentified. The TCR sequence derives from a woman between 25 and 40 years old in good health. The specimen was blood. The genes are TRBV20-1 and TRBJ2-5; D not certain. CDR3 sequence (DNA): TGCAGTGCTAGAGGGGATCCGAAAGAGACCCAGTACTTC. Translated: CSARGDPKETQYF.